Below, 24 T cell receptor beta chains from the same sample are listed, as sequenced in a study of CD8 T cells in Susac syndrome. With random hexamers, reverse transcription was performed on roughly 0.5 to 1 ug of RNA. TCRdb analysed the immunoSEQ multiplex PCR reads with MiXCR anew, one entry per CDR3 protein. Of fewer than 150,000 distinct CDR3 sequences in the sample, 95% were seen once. The sequenced material came from CD8+ T cells from PBMCs. These receptors were taken from a human donor with Susac syndrome.

The chain joins TRBV20-1 to TRBJ2-7; 9 nucleotides agree with TRBD2. The CDR3 is made up of 14 amino acids. V was pared by 3 bases and J by 0 bases, with 3 bases of the junction left unmatched. Looked up from germline, CDR1 is DFQATT and CDR2 is SNEGSKA (reference sequence). The CDR3 here is CSASRGRVSYEQYF. The CDR3 DNA reads as TGCAGTGCTAGCCGCGGGAGGGTCTCCTACGAGCAGTACTTC.

V is TRBV9 and J is TRBJ2-7, with D maybe TRBD2 (6 bases). Germline CDR1 SGDLS, CDR2 YYNGEE. V lost 4 bases to trimming and J lost 6 bases, with 14 bases between them. This CDR3 is built from 13 residues. CDR3: CASSQLDGGEQYF. CDR3 bases: TGTGCCAGCAGCCAGCTAGACGGGGGCGAGCAGTACTTC.

The chain carries TRBV24-1 and TRBJ2-3; D is unclear. Looked up from germline, CDR1 is KGHDR and CDR2 is SFDVKD. CDR3 size: 14 residues. V lost 3 bases, J lost 4 bases, and 10 bases lay in between. CDR3 DNA: TGTGCCACCAGTGATATAACGGACCCAGATACGCAGTATTTT. Residues: CATSDITDPDTQYF.

The V and J genes are TRBV5-1 and TRBJ2-7; tentatively, D is TRBD1 (6 bases). The CDR3 spans 12 residues. Trimming took off 5 bases at V and 5 bases at J, with 11 bases between the two ends. The germline gives CDR1 SGHRS, CDR2 YFSETQ. CDR3 bases: TGCGCCAGCAGGCACAGGACAGACGAGCAGTACTTC. Protein sequence: CASRHRTDEQYF. The full variable domain, in which reference TRBV5-1 and TRBJ2-7 provide the parts outside the CDR3, is KAGVTQTPRYLIKTRGQQVTLSCSPISGHRSVSWYQQTPGQGLQFLFEYFSETQRNKGNFPGRFSGRQFSNSRSEMNVSTLELGDSALYLCASRHRTDEQYFGPGTRLTVT.

The chain has TRBV29-1 and TRBJ1-2; 7 nucleotides align to TRBD1. The CDR3 sequence is 12 residues long. CDR1 is SQVTM, CDR2 ANQGSEA, per germline. Losses at the gene ends were 7 bases for V and 3 bases for J; bases not matched to a gene: 5. In nucleotides, the CDR3 is TGCAGCGCCCAGGGGGAAGACTATGGCTACACCTTC. Protein: CSAQGEDYGYTF.

A few counts support this clonotype. This sequence joins TRBV29-1 and TRBJ1-1, with unresolved D. Trimming left V 6 bases short and J 4 bases short, with 6 bases between. The CDR3 sequence is 10 residues long. Germline V gives CDR1 SQVTM, CDR2 ANQGSEA. The CDR3 nucleotides read TGCAGCGTGATCACCACTGAAGCTTTCTTT. Its protein is CSVITTEAFF.

The rearrangement joins TRBV30 to TRBJ1-2; maybe TRBD1 (5 bases). The germline V and J ends were trimmed by 0 bases and 8 bases, with 13 bases remaining between them. The CDR3 loop spans 13 amino acids. Germline CDR1 and CDR2: GTSNPN and SVGIG (reference sequence). CDR3 coding DNA: TGTGCCTGGAGTGTGGTTGGGGGAGAAGGCTACACCTTC. This encodes CAWSVVGGEGYTF.

V usage is TRBV14 and J usage is TRBJ2-7; 8 bases agree with TRBD2. This CDR3 comprises 15 residues. The germline gives CDR1 SGHDN, CDR2 FVKESK. V shed 0 bases and J 3 bases; nucleotides not matched to a gene: 4. DNA for the CDR3: TGTGCCAGCAGCCAAGAAGCGGGAGTCGACTACGAGCAGTACTTC. This translates into CASSQEAGVDYEQYF.

V gene TRBV28 combines with J gene TRBJ1-5; weak D call: TRBD1 (5 bases). Per germline, CDR1 MDHEN and CDR2 SYDVKM. The CDR3 is 18 amino acids. V gave up 7 bases and J gave up 4 bases, with 26 bases separating them. CDR3: CASTQETLRGLTNQPQHF. The CDR3 DNA reads as TGTGCCAGCACCCAGGAAACATTAAGGGGACTTACGAATCAGCCCCAGCATTTT.

This rearrangement joins TRBV12-3 or TRBV12-4 to TRBJ2-1; 8 bases fit TRBD1. The CDR3 totals 15 residues. J lost 10 bases, V lost 5 bases, and 13 bases had no gene match. CDR3 loop: CASSRRTGTSREQFF. CDR3 DNA sequence: TGTGCCAGCAGTCGCCGGACAGGGACCAGCCGCGAGCAGTTCTTC.

The chain couples TRBV28 to TRBJ2-3; TRBD1 aligns across 9 bases. V shed 4 bases, J shed 2 bases, and the junction held 4 bases outside the gene matches. The CDR3 is 15 residues long. Germline loops: CDR1 MDHEN, CDR2 SYDVKM. CDR3 protein: CASSSGTGPTDTQYF. The CDR3 DNA reads TGTGCCAGCAGTTCAGGGACAGGGCCCACAGATACGCAGTATTTT.

The chain combines TRBV27 with TRBJ2-2; D not certain. The CDR3 loop spans 12 amino acids. Per germline, CDR1 MNHEY and CDR2 SMNVEV (reference sequence). V was trimmed by 3 bases and J by 6 bases, leaving 5 bases between them. The CDR3 nucleotides are TGTGCCAGCAGTTTCAATGCCGGGGAGCTGTTTTTT. Its translation: CASSFNAGELFF.

The count of this clonotype is one. The chain is built from TRBV28 and TRBJ1-2, with D perhaps TRBD1 (5 bases). Germline assignment: CDR1 MDHEN and CDR2 SYDVKM. This CDR3 has 16 residues. Trimming left V 6 bases short and J 4 bases short, with 21 bases between. Here the CDR3 reads CASRGRELPVIYGYTF. In nucleotides, the CDR3 is TGTGCCAGCAGGGGACGGGAACTTCCTGTCATCTATGGCTACACCTTC.

V usage is TRBV9 and J usage is TRBJ2-1; D perhaps matches TRBD2 (6 bases). This CDR3 contains 13 residues. V lost 4 bases, J lost 8 bases, and 13 bases lay in between. Germline V CDR1 and CDR2: SGDLS, YYNGEE. CDR3 nucleotide sequence: TGTGCCAGCAGCCCCCCGACTAGGGATGAGCAGTTCTTC. Residues: CASSPPTRDEQFF.

This chain connects TRBV9 to TRBJ1-1, with a possible D match to TRBD1 (5 bases). Trimming removed 1 base at V and 3 bases at J, with 13 bases between. Germline loops: CDR1 SGDLS, CDR2 YYNGEE. This CDR3 comprises 15 residues. For the CDR3, the DNA is TGTGCCAGCAGCGTATCGAGGGGCGCAGACACTGAAGCTTTCTTT. The encoded protein is CASSVSRGADTEAFF.

The rearrangement links TRBV28 to TRBJ2-7; D is perhaps TRBD1 (7 bases). The CDR3 is 15 residues long. CDR1 is MDHEN, CDR2 SYDVKM, per germline. Trimming removed 4 bases at V and 7 bases at J, with 20 bases between. The CDR3 spells CASSSPGGTYAEQYF. CDR3 sequence (DNA): TGTGCCAGCAGTTCCCCAGGGGGGACGTACGCAGAGCAGTACTTC.

V is TRBV20-1 and J is TRBJ2-3, with no clear D. Germline assignment: CDR1 DFQATT and CDR2 SNEGSKA (reference sequence). The CDR3 has 16 residues. Trimming took off 0 bases at V and 6 bases at J, with 19 bases between the two ends. As DNA, the CDR3 is TGCAGTGCTAGAGATTTGGAGAGGAGAAGGTTGGATACGCAGTATTTT. Protein: CSARDLERRRLDTQYF.

The chain has TRBV7-9 and TRBJ2-7, with 14 bases fitting TRBD2. In germline, CDR1 is SEHNR, CDR2 FQNEAQ (reference sequence). CDR3 length: 18 residues. V lost 3 bases, J lost 2 bases, and 9 bases stayed unmatched. The CDR3 nucleotides are TGTGCCAGCAGCTTTTACGGGACTAGCGGGAGCGGGGCCTACGAGCAGTACTTC. Its protein product is CASSFYGTSGSGAYEQYF.

On this clonotype: Germline and junction disagree at one end, which may indicate a read error. The rearrangement joins TRBV5-1 to TRBJ2-7; D unresolved. The germline CDR1 and CDR2 sequences are SGHRS and YFSETQ. The CDR3 runs to 14 residues. The CDR3 reads CASSLAGQSSEQYF. The CDR3 DNA reads as TGCGCCAGCAGCTTGGCCGGGCAGTCCTCCGAGCAGTACTTC.

Here the CDR3 DNA reads TGCGCCAGCAGCCAAGTTTCTGGGACCGTCCAAGAGACCCAGTACTTC. This translates into CASSQVSGTVQETQYF. The chain is built from TRBV4-1 and TRBJ2-5; the D call may be TRBD1 or TRBD2 (5 bases each). V was trimmed by 1 base and J by 1 base, leaving 13 bases between them. The CDR3 totals 16 residues. Germline V lookup: CDR1 MGHRA, CDR2 YSYEKL.

This chain links TRBV20-1 with TRBJ1-2, with D perhaps TRBD1 (5 bases). V was trimmed by 3 bases and J by 8 bases, leaving 19 bases between them. The CDR3 contains 14 residues. CDR1 and CDR2 (germline): DFQATT, SNEGSKA (reference sequence). The CDR3 bases are TGCAGTGCTAGTAGTCCAGGGATTTCGAGGGGCTACACCTTC. This gives the protein CSASSPGISRGYTF.

The J gene is TRBJ2-2, the V gene TRBV29-1, with D maybe TRBD1 (7 bases). Trimming removed 6 bases at V and 8 bases at J, with 13 bases between. The CDR3 totals 12 residues. CDR1 and CDR2 (germline): SQVTM, ANQGSEA. The CDR3 bases are TGCAGCGTGCCACAGGGGAGGGGGGAGCTGTTTTTT. The encoded protein is CSVPQGRGELFF.

The chain combines TRBV9 with TRBJ2-1; TRBD2 is a possible D gene (5 bases). Germline V gene data show CDR1 as SGDLS and CDR2 as YYNGEE. The CDR3 sequence is 16 residues long. V was clipped by 0 bases and J by 0 bases, with 10 bases between them. CDR3 protein: CASSVAGESSYNEQFF. The CDR3 DNA follows: TGTGCCAGCAGCGTAGCCGGGGAGAGCTCCTACAATGAGCAGTTCTTC.

J is TRBJ2-1 and V is TRBV20-1, with D hard to call. Trimming took off 3 bases at V and 3 bases at J, with 12 bases between the two ends. Germline lookup yields CDR1 DFQATT and CDR2 SNEGSKA (reference sequence). The CDR3 length is 14 residues. The CDR3 sequence is CSARSDLDYNEQFF. For the CDR3, the DNA is TGCAGTGCTAGGTCTGATTTAGACTACAATGAGCAGTTCTTC.